Below, 18 T cell receptor beta chains from the same sample are listed, as sequenced in a study of T-cell memory formation after mild COVID-19. A single record per CDR3 protein comes from TCRdb applying MiXCR to the 5' RACE reads. Of 250,000 to 300,000 distinct CDR3 sequences in the sample, 7.5% to 9.5% were seen once. The sequenced sample consisted of PBMCs or a T cell subset sorted from them (not recorded which). All receptors derive from a man in his late teens or twenties who had mild COVID-19 (a few samples of this study predate the infection). Cell type and time point are not known.

This clonotype was observed a handful of times. The chain employs TRBV23-1 and TRBJ2-7; possibly TRBD2 for D (5 bases). TRBV23-1 is an ORF for which the function is uncertain. The length of the CDR3 is 17 residues. V was clipped by 3 bases and J by 1 base, with 19 bases between them. CDR3 in amino acids: CASSHVRRGEGSYEQYF. In DNA form, the CDR3 reads TGCGCCAGCAGTCATGTGAGACGAGGAGAGGGTTCCTACGAGCAGTACTTC.

CDR3 nucleotide sequence: TGCGCCAGCAGCTTGGCCGATTACACAGATACGCAGTATTTT. Encoded protein: CASSLADYTDTQYF. The V gene is TRBV5-1, the J gene TRBJ2-3; D uncertain. V was shortened by 0 bases and J by 2 bases, with 7 bases between the two germline ends. This CDR3 spans 14 amino acids. Germline assignment: CDR1 SGHRS and CDR2 YFSETQ. The full variable domain, in which reference TRBV5-1 and TRBJ2-3 provide the parts outside the CDR3, is KAGVTQTPRYLIKTRGQQVTLSCSPISGHRSVSWYQQTPGQGLQFLFEYFSETQRNKGNFPGRFSGRQFSNSRSEMNVSTLELGDSALYLCASSLADYTDTQYFGPGTRLTVL.

This clonotype was found many times. CDR3 residues: CAISVSVGGSAQFF. In nucleotides, the CDR3 is TGTGCCATCAGTGTATCAGTCGGCGGCTCTGCGCAGTTCTTC. J is TRBJ2-1 and V is TRBV10-3, with D hard to call. Trimming removed 4 bases from V and 12 bases from J, with 19 bases in between. Per the germline V gene, CDR1 is ENHRY and CDR2 is SYGVKD. This CDR3 has 14 amino acids.

This clonotype showed up just a few times. V usage is TRBV28 and J usage is TRBJ1-1, with no clear D. The CDR3 has 13 amino acids. Trimming pared 6 bases from V and 4 bases from J, leaving 12 bases between. Germline V gives CDR1 MDHEN, CDR2 SYDVKM. The chain's CDR3 is CASSHGSRTEAFF. The CDR3 DNA is TGTGCCAGCAGCCACGGGTCCCGCACTGAAGCTTTCTTT.

This clonotype was seen a handful of times. The chain uses TRBV10-3 and TRBJ2-2; possible D gene TRBD1, 5 bases. Trimming took 4 bases from V and 6 from J, leaving 9 bases between them. Germline CDR1 and CDR2: ENHRY and SYGVKD. This CDR3 is built from 13 residues. The CDR3 sequence: CAISAMTAGELFF. CDR3 bases: TGTGCCATCAGTGCCATGACAGCCGGGGAGCTGTTTTTT.

There are many counts of this clonotype. The V and J genes are TRBV5-1 and TRBJ2-7, with D possibly TRBD2 on 6 matching bases. CDR3 length: 16 residues. V was shortened by 5 bases and J by 1 base, with 19 bases between the two germline ends. Germline loops: CDR1 SGHRS, CDR2 YFSETQ. Here the CDR3 reads CASRPSPGLRSYEQYF. DNA for the CDR3: TGCGCCAGCAGACCCAGCCCGGGACTGCGATCCTACGAGCAGTACTTC. The entire variable domain, with the rest obtained from reference TRBV5-1 and TRBJ2-7, is as follows: KAGVTQTPRYLIKTRGQQVTLSCSPISGHRSVSWYQQTPGQGLQFLFEYFSETQRNKGNFPGRFSGRQFSNSRSEMNVSTLELGDSALYLCASRPSPGLRSYEQYFGPGTRLTVT.

At least ten counts were recorded for this clonotype. This chain connects TRBV7-2 to TRBJ2-5; tentative D call: TRBD2 (6 bases). Per the germline V gene, CDR1 is SGHTA and CDR2 is FQGNSA. The CDR3 loop spans 13 amino acids. V gave up 1 base and J gave up 7 bases, with 10 bases separating them. CDR3 region: CASSLERAGTQYF. The CDR3 nucleotides read TGTGCCAGCAGCTTAGAGCGGGCCGGGACCCAGTACTTC.

The V and J genes are TRBV14 and TRBJ2-1, with D perhaps TRBD1 (6 bases). V lost 4 bases and J 9 bases, leaving 13 bases between the germline ends. This CDR3 has 13 amino acids. Germline CDR1 reads SGHDN; CDR2 reads FVKESK. CDR3 in amino acids: CASSPRGQSEQFF. The CDR3 DNA reads as TGTGCCAGCAGCCCCCGCGGACAGAGTGAGCAGTTCTTC.

The chain joins TRBV20-1 to TRBJ1-2; D gene unclear. Germline V CDR1 and CDR2: DFQATT, SNEGSKA (reference sequence). V lost 5 bases, J lost 1 base, and 11 bases lay in between. There are 13 residues in the CDR3. The CDR3 protein is CSAAGTVNYGYTF. As DNA, the CDR3 is TGCAGTGCTGCCGGAACAGTTAACTATGGCTACACCTTC.

V usage is TRBV29-1 and J usage is TRBJ2-1, with D tentatively TRBD2 (7 bases). Trimming took 1 base from V and 6 from J, leaving 13 bases between them. Germline assignment: CDR1 SQVTM and CDR2 ANQGSEA. The CDR3 totals 14 residues. This CDR3 reads CSVEGAGAFNEQFF. CDR3 coding DNA: TGCAGCGTTGAAGGGGCGGGGGCCTTCAATGAGCAGTTCTTC.

This clonotype showed up just a few times. V gene TRBV11-2 combines with J gene TRBJ2-1; TRBD2 matches 8 bases. V shed 5 bases, J shed 6 bases, and the junction held 9 bases outside the gene matches. The CDR3 covers 15 residues. Germline-derived CDR1 and CDR2 are SGHAT and FQNNGV. The chain's CDR3 is CASSQISGVRNEQFF. The DNA of the CDR3 is TGTGCCAGCAGCCAAATTAGCGGGGTTCGCAATGAGCAGTTCTTC.

This clonotype came up a few times. V and J are TRBV7-2 and TRBJ2-1; 9 nucleotides agree with TRBD2. After removal of 5 bases from V and 7 bases from J, the junction contained 9 bases not matched to a gene. The germline V gene encodes CDR1 SGHTA and CDR2 FQGNSA. The CDR3 runs to 15 residues. In DNA form, the CDR3 reads TGTGCCAGCAGCCCACTGGCGAGCGGGGGGAATGAGCAGTTCTTC. Amino acids: CASSPLASGGNEQFF.

The CDR3 nucleotides are TGTGCCAGCAGCCAAGAAGCCCATGAGCAGTTCTTC. This translates into CASSQEAHEQFF. This sequence joins TRBV4-2 and TRBJ2-1, with no clear D. The CDR3 runs to 12 residues. CDR1 and CDR2 from the germline V gene are LGHNA and YNFKEQ. V shed 0 bases and J shed 8 bases, with 5 bases lying between them.

This clonotype occurred a few times. In DNA, the CDR3 is TGTGCCACCAGTGATCCCACTGGACAGACGAAAAACATTCAGTACTTC. This codes for CATSDPTGQTKNIQYF. This chain uses TRBV24-1 with TRBJ2-4; D is possibly TRBD1 (6 bases). From germline, CDR1 is KGHDR and CDR2 SFDVKD. V lost 3 bases, J lost 4 bases, and 15 bases lay in between. The CDR3 consists of 16 residues.

This clonotype was observed a handful of times. The chain joins TRBV14 to TRBJ1-1; D remains unclear. Trimming cost V 4 bases and J 5 bases, with 11 bases left between them. Germline V gives CDR1 SGHDN, CDR2 FVKESK. This CDR3 is 13 amino acids long. CDR3 sequence: CASSPLEWTEAFF. The CDR3 nucleotides read TGTGCCAGCAGCCCCCTGGAATGGACTGAAGCTTTCTTT.

The chain carries TRBV7-2 and TRBJ2-3; a possible D gene is TRBD1 (6 bases). This CDR3 is built from 13 residues. Germline-derived CDR1 and CDR2 are SGHTA and FQGNSA. V was clipped by 5 bases and J by 3 bases, with 9 bases between them. The CDR3 sequence is CASSEQGTDTQYF. The CDR3 DNA reads as TGTGCCAGCAGCGAACAGGGAACAGATACGCAGTATTTT.

This clonotype came up many times. The chain couples TRBV4-2 to TRBJ1-3; D is possibly TRBD1 (6 bases). The CDR3 sequence is 16 residues long. CDR1 is LGHNA and CDR2 is YNFKEQ in the germline V gene. V lost 0 bases and J 3 bases, leaving 12 bases between the germline ends. The CDR3 nucleotides read TGTGCCAGCAGCCAAGACAGGACAGTAGGTGGAAACACCATATATTTT. Translation: CASSQDRTVGGNTIYF.

This clonotype came up many times. V is TRBV4-1 and J is TRBJ2-5, with TRBD2 matching over 10 bases. V dropped 0 bases and J dropped 5; count of bases not matched to a gene: 6. In germline, CDR1 is MGHRA, CDR2 YSYEKL. This CDR3 contains 16 residues. CDR3 sequence reads: CASSQEELAGSETQYF. In DNA, the CDR3 is TGCGCCAGCAGCCAAGAGGAACTAGCGGGGTCGGAGACCCAGTACTTC.